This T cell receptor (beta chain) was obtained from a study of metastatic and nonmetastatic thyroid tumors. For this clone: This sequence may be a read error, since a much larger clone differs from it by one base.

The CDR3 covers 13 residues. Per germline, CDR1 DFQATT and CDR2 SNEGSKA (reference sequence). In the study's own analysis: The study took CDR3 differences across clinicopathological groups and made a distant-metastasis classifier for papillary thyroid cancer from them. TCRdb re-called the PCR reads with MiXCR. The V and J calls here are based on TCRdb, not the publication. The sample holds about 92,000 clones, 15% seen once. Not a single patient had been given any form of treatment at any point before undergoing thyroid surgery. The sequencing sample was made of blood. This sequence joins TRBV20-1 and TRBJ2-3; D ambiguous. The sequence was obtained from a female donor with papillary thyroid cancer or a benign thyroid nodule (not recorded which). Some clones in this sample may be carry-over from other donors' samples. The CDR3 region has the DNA TGCAGTGCTGCCAAAGGCGCATCAGATAAGCAGTATTTT. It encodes CSAAKGASDKQYF.